This is a list of T cell receptor beta chains from one sample in a study of blood T cell repertoires in COVID-19. Sequencing was performed with immunoSEQ multiplex PCR; in TCRdb, only in-frame clones are kept and a portion is missing. Of tens of thousands of clones in the sample, more than 90% were seen once. The specimen was peripheral blood. These receptors were collected from a human donor in a cohort sampled during active COVID-19. CDR3s include the opening cysteine and the closing phenylalanine or tryptophan. The D gene is left open where the match is weak. The listing skips clone size in some rows; elsewhere it reads once, few, many or a size class.

clone_size: once; v_call: TRBV20-1; j_call: TRBJ2-1; d_call: .; cdr3_aa: CSARLYNEQFF; cdr3_nt: TGCAGTGCTAGACTCTACAATGAGCAGTTCTTC
clone_size: .; v_call: TRBV27; j_call: TRBJ2-3; d_call: TRBD2; cdr3_aa: CASSLGTTSGSTDTQYF; cdr3_nt: TGTGCCAGCAGTTTGGGGACGACTAGCGGAAGTACAGATACGCAGTATTTT
clone_size: .; v_call: TRBV7-6; j_call: TRBJ2-2; d_call: TRBD1; cdr3_aa: CASSDRGRDTGELFF; cdr3_nt: TGTGCCAGCAGCGACAGGGGGAGGGACACCGGGGAGCTGTTTTTT
clone_size: .; v_call: TRBV7-6; j_call: TRBJ2-1; d_call: TRBD2; cdr3_aa: CASSLTGGGIYEQFF; cdr3_nt: TGTGCCAGCAGCTTAACGGGAGGGGGGATTTATGAGCAGTTCTTC
clone_size: .; v_call: TRBV20-1; j_call: TRBJ2-1; d_call: TRBD2; cdr3_aa: CSASLSGRAGGNEQFF; cdr3_nt: TGCAGTGCTAGTTTGAGCGGGAGGGCCGGGGGCAATGAGCAGTTCTTC
clone_size: .; v_call: TRBV7-9; j_call: TRBJ2-7; d_call: .; cdr3_aa: CASSLARYEQYF; cdr3_nt: TGTGCCAGCAGCTTAGCCCGCTACGAGCAGTACTTC
clone_size: .; v_call: TRBV10-3; j_call: TRBJ1-6; d_call: .; cdr3_aa: CAISAAGADSPLHF; cdr3_nt: TGTGCCATCAGCGCCGCGGGGGCTGACTCACCCCTCCACTTT
clone_size: .; v_call: TRBV5-4; j_call: TRBJ2-7; d_call: .; cdr3_aa: CASKSTGTGVEQYF; cdr3_nt: TGTGCCAGCAAATCGACGGGAACTGGGGTCGAGCAGTACTTC
clone_size: .; v_call: TRBV6-2/TRBV6-3; j_call: TRBJ2-3; d_call: TRBD2; cdr3_aa: CASSYSPSELGGGTDTQYF; cdr3_nt: TGTGCCAGCAGTTACTCGCCCTCGGAACTCGGGGGGGGCACAGATACGCAGTATTTT
clone_size: .; v_call: TRBV7-9; j_call: TRBJ1-4; d_call: TRBD1; cdr3_aa: CASSGRQGWEKLFF; cdr3_nt: TGTGCCAGCAGCGGCCGACAGGGGTGGGAAAAACTGTTTTTT
clone_size: .; v_call: TRBV18; j_call: TRBJ2-5; d_call: TRBD1; cdr3_aa: CASSPGQGAFETQYF; cdr3_nt: TGTGCCAGCTCCCCAGGACAGGGGGCGTTTGAGACCCAGTACTTC
clone_size: .; v_call: TRBV7-2; j_call: TRBJ2-5; d_call: .; cdr3_aa: CASSGQYQETQYF; cdr3_nt: TGTGCCAGCAGCGGACAATATCAAGAGACCCAGTACTTC